Below, 4 T cell receptor beta chains from the same sample are listed, as sequenced in a study of yellow fever vaccine responses in identical twins. TCRdb redid the calling of the RT-PCR reads with MiXCR, one entry per CDR3 protein. The sample consists of about 390 distinct CDR3 sequences, around two thirds of them appearing once. The sample in question was T cells from blood (PBMCs), unsorted or a sorted subset (not recorded which), obtained before or after yellow fever vaccination (not recorded which). Every receptor here comes from a female donor who received the yellow fever vaccine.

The V gene is TRBV4-2, the J gene TRBJ1-1; TRBD1 agrees at 9 bases. J lost 1 base, V lost 4 bases, and 4 bases had no gene match. There are 15 residues in the CDR3. Germline-derived CDR1 and CDR2 are LGHNA and YNFKEQ. The CDR3, as DNA: TGTGCCAGCAGCCTCCCGACAGGGGGGAACACTGAAGCTTTCTTT. It encodes CASSLPTGGNTEAFF.

V usage is TRBV11-1 and J usage is TRBJ2-3; tentative D call: TRBD2 (6 bases). Per the germline V gene, CDR1 is SGHAT and CDR2 is FQDESV (reference sequence). The CDR3 consists of 15 residues. V gave up 2 bases and J gave up 1 base, with 10 bases separating them. The CDR3 coding sequence is TGTGCCAGCAGCTTACTGCGGGGACGCACAGATACGCAGTATTTT. Amino acid sequence: CASSLLRGRTDTQYF.

The rearrangement joins TRBV10-1 to TRBJ1-1; 8 bases align to TRBD1. V was clipped by 2 bases and J by 5 bases; unmatched bases: 7. Germline V gene sequence: CDR1 WNHNN, CDR2 SYGVQD (reference sequence). The CDR3 has 15 amino acids. The CDR3 region has the DNA TGCGCCAGCAGTGAGGGCAGGGGGCTATGGACTGAAGCTTTCTTT. Translated, it gives CASSEGRGLWTEAFF.

The sample holds one count of this clonotype. The rearrangement joins TRBV23-1 to TRBJ1-2; D possibly corresponds to TRBD1 (5 bases). Being an ORF, TRBV23-1 has a function that is uncertain. The V and J ends lost 3 bases and 3 bases respectively, with 14 bases between them. The CDR3 has 15 residues. Here the CDR3 reads CASSHQGRTHYGYTF. DNA of the CDR3: TGCGCCAGCAGTCATCAGGGAAGAACCCACTATGGCTACACCTTC.